The 13 T cell receptor beta chains in this list originate from one sample, sequenced in a study of cytomegalovirus exposure and HLA in healthy donors. PCR was performed using 60 Vbeta and 13 Jbeta primers. Here immunoSEQ multiplex PCR was the method, and the copy in TCRdb shows in-frame clones only, minus some. The sample consists of roughly 200,000 clones, roughly 85% of them appearing once. The sample taken for sequencing was PBMCs. These receptors originate from a woman between 50 and 59 years old in good health and CMV-seronegative.

The chain uses TRBV11-2 and TRBJ1-1; D unresolved. CDR1 is SGHAT and CDR2 is FQNNGV in the germline V gene. The germline V and J ends were trimmed by 2 bases and 1 base, with 2 bases remaining between them. This CDR3 has 12 residues. In DNA, the CDR3 is TGTGCCAGCAGCTTACAGAACACTGAAGCTTTCTTT. It codes for CASSLQNTEAFF.

The J gene is TRBJ2-7, the V gene TRBV5-1, with 7 nucleotides matching TRBD2. The CDR3 length is 12 residues. Germline CDR1 and CDR2: SGHRS and YFSETQ. After removal of 7 bases from V and 4 bases from J, the junction contained 5 bases not matched to a gene. This CDR3 reads CASSGGPYEQYF. The CDR3 coding sequence is TGCGCCAGCTCGGGGGGACCTTACGAGCAGTACTTC.

The CDR3: CAWSVPSSYNSPLHF. The CDR3 DNA reads as TGTGCCTGGAGTGTGCCGAGCTCCTATAATTCACCCCTCCACTTT. The V call is TRBV30, the J call TRBJ1-6; D uncertain. The CDR3 loop spans 15 amino acids. V lost 0 bases and J 0 bases, leaving 6 bases between the germline ends. Germline lookup yields CDR1 GTSNPN and CDR2 SVGIG (reference sequence).

The V gene is TRBV11-3, the J gene TRBJ1-5, with D possibly matching TRBD1 (6 bases). From germline, CDR1 is SGHNT and CDR2 YENEEA. V was trimmed by 5 bases and J by 3 bases, leaving 11 bases between them. CDR3 length equals 14 residues. This CDR3 is CASSLRDTNQPQHF. The CDR3 DNA sequence: TGTGCCAGCAGCCTCCGGGACACCAATCAGCCCCAGCATTTT.

V usage is TRBV21-1 and J usage is TRBJ2-7; the D call in the table, TRBD1, was not verified against the DNA. TRBV21-1 is a pseudogene. The length of the CDR3 is 15 residues. The CDR3: CASSSTGTLSYEQYF. In DNA form, the CDR3 reads TGTGCCAGCAGCAGTACAGGGACATTGTCCTACGAGCAGTACTTC.

CDR3 coding DNA: TGCGCCAGCAGCCAAGACGCTCTCAGGCGCCCCGGGACTAGCGGAGATTCTTACGAGCAGTACTTC. Translation gives CASSQDALRRPGTSGDSYEQYF. V is TRBV4-3 and J is TRBJ2-7; 11 bases match TRBD2. This CDR3 has 22 residues. Germline V lookup: CDR1 LGHNA, CDR2 YSLEER. Unmatched junction bases numbered 23, after V lost 0 bases and J lost 4 bases.

The chain is built from TRBV19 and TRBJ1-5; 9 nucleotides line up with TRBD1. J was trimmed by 2 bases and V by 4 bases; bases with no gene match: 3. The V gene's germline CDR1 is LNHDA and CDR2 SQIVND (reference sequence). The CDR3 totals 15 residues. The CDR3 region has the DNA TGTGCCAGTAGTACGGACAGGGGAGGCAATCAGCCCCAGCATTTT. It is translated as CASSTDRGGNQPQHF.

The chain links TRBV5-1 to TRBJ2-7; D not resolved. This CDR3 has 14 amino acids. CDR1 and CDR2 (germline): SGHRS, YFSETQ. V lost 1 base, J lost 3 bases, and 11 bases lay in between. CDR3 in DNA: TGCGCCAGCAGCTTGAAGCCTGAGTACTACGAGCAGTACTTC. Translating it yields CASSLKPEYYEQYF.

The V gene is TRBV6-1, the J gene TRBJ2-7; 10 bases fit TRBD1. This CDR3 has 14 residues. V gave up 8 bases and J gave up 1 base; unmatched junction bases: 5. CDR1 is MNHNS and CDR2 is SASEGT in the germline V gene. Here the CDR3 DNA reads TGTGCCAGCGTCAGGGACAGGGGTTCCTACGAGCAGTACTTC. Translating it yields CASVRDRGSYEQYF.

This CDR3 reads CASSLVRQGVYEQYF. DNA of the CDR3: TGCGCCAGCAGCTTGGTCCGACAGGGGGTCTACGAGCAGTACTTC. The gene calls are TRBV5-1 and TRBJ2-7; TRBD1 matches at 9 bases. The CDR3 has 15 amino acids. V shed 0 bases and J 3 bases; nucleotides not matched to a gene: 4. Germline V gives CDR1 SGHRS, CDR2 YFSETQ.

The chain has TRBV28 and TRBJ1-3, with 9 positions matching TRBD1. The trim removed 6 bases at V and 1 base at J, leaving 1 base unmatched. The CDR3 runs to 14 residues. The germline V gene has CDR1 MDHEN and CDR2 SYDVKM. The CDR3 is CASRGQGSGNTIYF. As DNA, the CDR3 is TGTGCCAGCAGGGGACAGGGATCTGGAAACACCATATATTTT.

This clone was counted between two and nine times. This sequence joins TRBV7-3 and TRBJ2-1; tentatively, D is TRBD1 (5 bases). The germline V gene encodes CDR1 SGHTA and CDR2 FQGTGA. V was cut by 2 bases and J by 10 bases, with 12 bases left in between. CDR3 length: 13 amino acids. CDR3 sequence (DNA): TGTGCCAGCAGCTTAGCCAGGGCCATGGAGCAGTTCTTC. Translating it yields CASSLARAMEQFF.

The chain carries TRBV18 and TRBJ1-1, with 8 bases aligning to TRBD1. V shed 4 bases, J shed 1 base, and the junction held 5 bases outside the gene matches. Germline CDR1 and CDR2: KGHSH and LQKENI. CDR3 length equals 15 residues. The chain's CDR3 is CASSQRTGGNTEAFF. CDR3 coding DNA: TGTGCCAGCTCACAGCGAACAGGGGGGAACACTGAAGCTTTCTTT.